This T cell receptor beta chain stems from a study of immune reconstitution after stem cell transplant in scleroderma. TCRdb analysed the RT-PCR reads with MiXCR anew, one entry per CDR3 protein. This sample has some 1,900 distinct CDR3 sequences, with approximately 13% found just once. This clonotype was seen more than once but under ten times. This CDR3 has 13 amino acids. The germline CDR1 and CDR2 sequences are LNHDA and SQIVND (reference sequence). The V and J ends lost 4 bases and 7 bases respectively, with 13 bases between them. The material was obtained before or after autologous hematopoietic stem cell transplantation (not recorded which). J is TRBJ1-1 and V is TRBV19; a possible D gene is TRBD1 (6 bases). This TCR was recovered from a female donor with systemic sclerosis. The CDR3 nucleotides are TGTGCCAGTAGTAATGGACAGACGATTGAAGCTTTCTTT. Amino acids: CASSNGQTIEAFF.